This is a list of T cell receptor beta chains from one sample in a study of T cell repertoires in cytomegalovirus infection. Using its own MiXCR run on the reads, TCRdb lists one record per CDR3 protein. The data contain 250,000 to 350,000 distinct CDR3 sequences, 20% to 30% of them singletons. The sequenced material came from PBMCs. These receptors were taken from a human donor in good health (CMV status not recorded). Some clones in this sample may be carry-over from other donors' samples. The CDR3 runs from the conserved cysteine through the conserved F or W. D genes are given only for firm matches. Clone size is shown for a subset of rows, as once, few, many or a class of expanded clone.

CDR3 protein	CDR3 DNA	V gene	J gene	clone size	D gene
CASTGQGTGELFF	TGCGCCAGCACAGGACAGGGGACCGGGGAGCTGTTTTTT	TRBV5-1	TRBJ2-2	NA	TRBD1
CASGVSVQPQQYF	TGTGCCAGCGGAGTAAGTGTACAGCCGCAGCAGTACTTC	TRBV6-1	TRBJ2-7	NA	NA
CASSPSDKAFF	TGTGCCAGCTCACCCTCTGATAAAGCTTTCTTT	TRBV18	TRBJ1-1	NA	NA
CASSGGGPPPETQYF	TGTGCCAGCAGCGGGGGGGGCCCGCCCCCAGAGACCCAGTACTTC	TRBV7-8	TRBJ2-5	many	NA
CSASGTRASIQYF	TGCAGTGCTTCCGGGACTAGAGCGTCAATTCAGTACTTC	TRBV20-1	TRBJ2-4	NA	TRBD2
CASSLVSRADTQYF	TGTGCCAGCAGCTTGGTTAGCCGCGCAGATACGCAGTATTTT	TRBV7-2	TRBJ2-3	few	NA
CASSYVGFSGNTIYF	TGTGCCAGCAGTTACGTGGGGTTCTCTGGAAACACCATATATTTT	TRBV6-6	TRBJ1-3	NA	NA
CASSPGEGTGSGRSPLHF	TGTGCCAGCAGCCCCGGGGAGGGGACAGGGTCCGGGAGATCACCCCTCCACTTT	TRBV7-6	TRBJ1-6	few	TRBD1
CASSLNGNTGELFF	TGTGCCAGCAGCTTAAACGGGAACACCGGGGAGCTGTTTTTT	TRBV7-6	TRBJ2-2	NA	NA
CASSPTSPSVTQYF	TGTGCCAGCAGCCCGACTAGCCCGAGCGTGACCCAGTACTTC	TRBV7-2	TRBJ2-5	many	TRBD2
CATSRDGTAEKLFF	TGTGCCACCAGCAGAGATGGCACAGCCGAAAAACTGTTTTTT	TRBV15	TRBJ1-4	few	NA
CASSLSPGQGLNTEAFF	TGTGCCAGCAGCCTCTCCCCGGGACAGGGCCTGAACACTGAAGCTTTCTTT	TRBV7-6	TRBJ1-1	many	TRBD1
CSARDVLAGEYEQYF	TGCAGTGCTAGAGATGTCCTAGCGGGGGAATACGAGCAGTACTTC	TRBV20-1	TRBJ2-7	NA	TRBD2
CSAPTSADTQYF	TGCAGTGCGCCGACTAGCGCAGATACGCAGTATTTT	TRBV20-1	TRBJ2-3	NA	TRBD2
CASSLNRVGQPQHF	TGTGCCAGCAGTTTGAACAGGGTCGGCCAGCCCCAGCATTTT	TRBV12-3/TRBV12-4	TRBJ1-5	NA	NA
CASSLAGAAGELFF	TGTGCCAGCAGCTTAGCAGGGGCGGCCGGGGAGCTGTTTTTT	TRBV11-2	TRBJ2-2	many	NA
CASNRQSYYEQYF	TGTGCCAGCAACCGACAGTCATACTACGAGCAGTACTTC	TRBV7-4	TRBJ2-7	NA	NA
CASRRAGTDTQYF	TGTGCCAGCAGAAGAGCGGGCACAGATACGCAGTATTTT	TRBV12-3/TRBV12-4	TRBJ2-3	NA	NA
CASSTLSGKGGTQYF	TGTGCCAGCAGCACACTTAGCGGGAAAGGAGGGACCCAGTACTTC	TRBV7-2	TRBJ2-5	many	TRBD2
CASSWRLGGRTDTQYF	TGTGCCAGCAGCTGGCGACTAGGAGGCCGCACAGATACGCAGTATTTT	TRBV11-2	TRBJ2-3	many	NA
CASSQDVGQGARGYTF	TGCGCCAGCAGCCAAGATGTGGGACAGGGGGCGCGTGGCTACACCTTC	TRBV4-1	TRBJ1-2	few	TRBD1
CASSLGPGSSYNEQFF	TGTGCCAGCAGCTTAGGCCCGGGGAGCTCCTACAATGAGCAGTTCTTC	TRBV7-2	TRBJ2-1	few	NA
CASTPGQGAGKGEAFF	TGTGCCAGCACCCCGGGACAGGGGGCTGGTAAGGGTGAAGCTTTCTTT	TRBV6-6	TRBJ1-1	few	TRBD1
CASSPGTIYEQYF	TGTGCCAGCAGTCCCGGGACAATCTACGAGCAGTACTTC	TRBV7-6	TRBJ2-7	many	NA
CASSSGLDSHTF	TGTGCCAGCAGTTCGGGGTTGGACAGTCACACCTTC	TRBV28	TRBJ1-2	NA	NA
CASSYNGQTSYGYTF	TGTGCCAGCAGTTACAACGGACAAACCTCCTATGGCTACACCTTC	TRBV6-5	TRBJ1-2	NA	NA
CASSPRGRRAGELFF	TGTGCCAGCAGCCCCCGAGGCAGGCGGGCCGGGGAGCTGTTTTTT	TRBV7-9	TRBJ2-2	NA	NA
CASSTIGQGRSYEQYF	TGCGCCAGCAGCACGATCGGACAGGGGAGGTCCTACGAGCAGTACTTC	TRBV4-1	TRBJ2-7	few	TRBD1
CASLVDRNTEAFF	TGTGCCAGCTTGGTTGACCGGAACACTGAAGCTTTCTTT	TRBV7-2	TRBJ1-1	many	NA
CASTQGDLRETQYF	TGTGCCAGCACCCAGGGGGATTTGCGAGAGACCCAGTACTTC	TRBV11-2	TRBJ2-5	NA	TRBD1
CASSQYEGSPYNEQFF	TGTGCCAGCAGCCAATACGAGGGGAGCCCATACAATGAGCAGTTCTTC	TRBV4-2	TRBJ2-1	NA	NA
CASSIDGRVGRTGELFF	TGTGCCAGTAGTATAGATGGCAGGGTGGGGAGAACCGGGGAGCTGTTTTTT	TRBV19	TRBJ2-2	few	NA